These 11 T cell receptor beta chains were sequenced from one sample in a study of T cell repertoires in aging, cancer and after chemotherapy. Peripheral blood genomic DNA, not sorted cells or RNA, was the template. TRB rearrangements spanning V, D and J were amplified using mixed TRB-A/B primers. TCRdb processed the multiplex PCR reads anew with MiXCR; each CDR3 protein has one entry. The table records thousands of distinct CDR3 sequences, roughly 39% of them present only once. The sequencing input was blood. The receptors were sampled from a human donor in good health.

The chain uses TRBV5-4 and TRBJ2-1, with D uncertain. V gave up 0 bases and J gave up 7 bases, with 2 bases separating them. Per the germline V gene, CDR1 is SGHNT and CDR2 is YYREEE (reference sequence). CDR3 length: 11 amino acids. The DNA for the CDR3 is TGTGCCAGCAGCTTGGATAATGAGCAGTTCTTC. Its translation: CASSLDNEQFF.

The chain couples TRBV20-1 to TRBJ1-2; D not resolved. Between the trimmed V and J ends, which lost 1 base and 0 bases, there was a span of 12 bases. Germline assignment: CDR1 DFQATT and CDR2 SNEGSKA (reference sequence). This CDR3 spans 15 amino acids. The CDR3 sequence: CSARGGDGSNYGYTF. CDR3 DNA sequence: TGCAGTGCTAGAGGGGGTGACGGATCTAACTATGGCTACACCTTC.

The chain carries TRBV15 and TRBJ1-3; D is uncertain. In germline, CDR1 is LNHNV, CDR2 YYDKDF (reference sequence). The CDR3 totals 15 residues. Trimming took off 0 bases at V and 4 bases at J, with 10 bases between the two ends. The chain's CDR3 is CATSRDRGVGNTIYF. The CDR3 nucleotides read TGTGCCACCAGCAGAGATCGTGGGGTAGGAAACACCATATATTTT. The variable domain in full, with the rest retrieved from reference TRBV15 and TRBJ1-3, is DAMVIQNPRYQVTQFGKPVTLSCSQTLNHNVMYWYQQKSSQAPKLLFHYYDKDFNNEADTPDNFQSRRPNTSFCFLDIRSPGLGDTAMYLCATSRDRGVGNTIYFGEGSWLTVV.

Sample share makes this clonotype medium-sized (0.01 to 0.1%). The rearrangement uses TRBV29-1 and TRBJ2-1, with a tentative D call TRBD1 (6 bases). Germline V gene lookup returns CDR1 SQVTM and CDR2 ANQGSEA. The CDR3 totals 13 residues. V lost 3 bases to trimming and J lost 6 bases, with 12 bases between them. The CDR3 here is CSVEGNRVNEQFF. DNA for the CDR3: TGCAGCGTTGAGGGGAACAGGGTCAATGAGCAGTTCTTC.

By share of the sample, this clonotype is medium-sized. The chain combines TRBV29-1 with TRBJ2-5; D may be TRBD1 (7 bases). The CDR3 is made up of 12 amino acids. CDR1 and CDR2 (germline): SQVTM, ANQGSEA. The ends were cut back, 7 bases at V and 1 base at J, with 10 bases in the middle. The CDR3 DNA reads TGCAGCGGGAGGGGGCGCCAAGAGACCCAGTACTTC. It specifies CSGRGRQETQYF.

This chain joins TRBV12-3 or TRBV12-4 and TRBJ2-3; D possibly matches TRBD1 or TRBD2 (5 bases each). The CDR3 is 15 residues long. The ends were cut back, 3 bases at V and 3 bases at J, with 13 bases in the middle. As DNA, the CDR3 is TGTGCCAGCAGTTTTCGAGGGGTTGGAACAGATACGCAGTATTTT. Protein product: CASSFRGVGTDTQYF.

The rearrangement joins TRBV18 to TRBJ2-1; possibly TRBD1 for D (6 bases). Germline CDR1 KGHSH, CDR2 LQKENI. The length of the CDR3 is 13 residues. Trimming left V 6 bases short and J 9 bases short, with 15 bases between. This chain's CDR3 is CASSPGQYGEQFF. DNA for the CDR3: TGTGCCAGCTCTCCAGGACAGTACGGTGAGCAGTTCTTC.

This clonotype was seen more than once but under ten times. J is TRBJ1-5 and V is TRBV19; the D gene is possibly TRBD1 (6 bases). This CDR3 has 16 residues. Trimming took off 7 bases at V and 3 bases at J, with 19 bases between the two ends. Germline values: CDR1 LNHDA, CDR2 SQIVND (reference sequence). The CDR3, as DNA: TGTGCCAGTACCATAGGGGGTTACGGGAACAATCAGCCCCAGCATTTT. Its protein is CASTIGGYGNNQPQHF. Full variable domain (rest looked up from reference TRBV19 and TRBJ1-5): DGGITQSPKYLFRKEGQNVTLSCEQNLNHDAMYWYRQDPGQGLRLIYYSQIVNDFQKGDIAEGYSVSREKKESFPLTVTSAQKNPTAFYLCASTIGGYGNNQPQHFGDGTRLSIL.

This clonotype was seen more than once but under ten times. The V gene is TRBV19, the J gene TRBJ1-5; D call uncertain. With 2 bases removed from V and 2 bases from J, the gap between germline ends came to 10 bases. This CDR3 contains 15 residues. Germline V gene data show CDR1 as LNHDA and CDR2 as SQIVND (reference sequence). CDR3 nucleotide sequence: TGTGCCAGTAGTATAAGGATCTGGGGCAATCAGCCCCAGCATTTT. Translation gives CASSIRIWGNQPQHF.

As regards this clonotype: At one of its ends the junction is not consistent with the germline gene, which may arise from a read error. The rearrangement uses TRBV11-3 and TRBJ2-5, with D possibly being TRBD1 (7 bases). The germline V gene has CDR1 SGHNT and CDR2 YENEEA. The CDR3 spans 14 residues. The CDR3: CASSQAEGAGTQYF. CDR3 nucleotide sequence: TGCGCCAGCAGCCAAGCGGAGGGGGCGGGGACCCAGTACTTC.

The chain employs TRBV12-3 or TRBV12-4 and TRBJ2-5; D is perhaps TRBD1 (6 bases). V was trimmed by 5 bases and J by 5 bases, leaving 12 bases between them. The CDR3 contains 13 residues. CDR3 loop: CASSPPGVETQYF. For the CDR3, the DNA is TGTGCCAGCAGTCCCCCAGGGGTGGAGACCCAGTACTTC.